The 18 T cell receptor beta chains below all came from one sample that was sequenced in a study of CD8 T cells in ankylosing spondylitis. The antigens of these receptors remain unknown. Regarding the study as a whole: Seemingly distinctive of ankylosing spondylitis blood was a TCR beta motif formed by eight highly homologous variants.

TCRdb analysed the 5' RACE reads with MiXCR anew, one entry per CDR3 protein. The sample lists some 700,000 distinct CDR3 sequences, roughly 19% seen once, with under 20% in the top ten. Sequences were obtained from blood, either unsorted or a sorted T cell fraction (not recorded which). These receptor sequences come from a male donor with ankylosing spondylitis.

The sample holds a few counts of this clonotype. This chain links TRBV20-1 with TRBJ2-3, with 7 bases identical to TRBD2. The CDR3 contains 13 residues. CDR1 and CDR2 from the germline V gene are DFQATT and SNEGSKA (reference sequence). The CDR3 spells CSLSAGTRDTQYF. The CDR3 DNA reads TGCAGCCTGTCAGCGGGAACCCGAGATACGCAGTATTTT.

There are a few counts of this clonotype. The CDR3 DNA reads TGTGCCAGCAGTCCCCCTGCGGAGGGGCTCAATCAGCCCCAGCATTTT. It is translated as CASSPPAEGLNQPQHF. The chain employs TRBV6-1 and TRBJ1-5, with a possible D match to TRBD1 (5 bases). Germline assignment: CDR1 MNHNS and CDR2 SASEGT. V was clipped by 5 bases and J by 3 bases, with 17 bases between them. This CDR3 comprises 16 residues.

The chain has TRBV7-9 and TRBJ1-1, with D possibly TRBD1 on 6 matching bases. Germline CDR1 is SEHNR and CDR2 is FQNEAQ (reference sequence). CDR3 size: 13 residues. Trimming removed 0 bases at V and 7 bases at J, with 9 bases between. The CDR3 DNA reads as TGTGCCAGCAGCTTAGCGGGGGGCAGTGAAGCTTTCTTT. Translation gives CASSLAGGSEAFF.

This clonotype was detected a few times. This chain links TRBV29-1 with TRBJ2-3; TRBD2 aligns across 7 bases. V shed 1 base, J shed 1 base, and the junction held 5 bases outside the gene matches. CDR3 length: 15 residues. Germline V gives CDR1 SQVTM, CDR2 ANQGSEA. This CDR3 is CSVEGGGYGTDTQYF. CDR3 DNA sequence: TGCAGCGTTGAAGGGGGAGGGTACGGCACAGATACGCAGTATTTT.

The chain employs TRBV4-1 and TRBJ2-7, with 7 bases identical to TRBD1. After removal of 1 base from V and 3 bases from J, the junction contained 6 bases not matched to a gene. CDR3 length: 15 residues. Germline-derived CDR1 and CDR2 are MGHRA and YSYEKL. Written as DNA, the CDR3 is TGCGCCAGCAGCCAAGTACCGGGACAGAACTACGAGCAGTACTTC. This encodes CASSQVPGQNYEQYF.

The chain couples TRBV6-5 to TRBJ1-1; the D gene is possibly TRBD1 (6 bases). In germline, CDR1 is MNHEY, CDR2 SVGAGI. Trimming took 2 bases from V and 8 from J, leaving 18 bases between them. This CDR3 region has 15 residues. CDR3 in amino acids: CASSYGMGWTAEAFF. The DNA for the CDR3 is TGTGCCAGCAGTTACGGTATGGGGTGGACAGCCGAAGCTTTCTTT.

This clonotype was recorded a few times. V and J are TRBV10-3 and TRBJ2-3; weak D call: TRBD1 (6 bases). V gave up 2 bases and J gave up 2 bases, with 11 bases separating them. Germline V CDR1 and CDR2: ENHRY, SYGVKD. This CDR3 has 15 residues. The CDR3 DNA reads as TGTGCCATCAGTGAGACAGGGCTTAACACAGATACGCAGTATTTT. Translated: CAISETGLNTDTQYF.

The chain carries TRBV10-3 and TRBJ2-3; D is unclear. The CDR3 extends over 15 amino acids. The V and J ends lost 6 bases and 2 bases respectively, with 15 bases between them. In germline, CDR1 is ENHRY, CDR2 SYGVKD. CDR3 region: CAISPFPPSTDTQYF. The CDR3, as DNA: TGTGCCATCAGCCCCTTTCCCCCTTCCACAGATACGCAGTATTTT.

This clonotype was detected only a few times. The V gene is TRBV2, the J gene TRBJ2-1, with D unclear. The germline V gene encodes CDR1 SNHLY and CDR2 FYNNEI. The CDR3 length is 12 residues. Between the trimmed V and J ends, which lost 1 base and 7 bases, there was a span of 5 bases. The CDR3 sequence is CASSEGGNEQFF. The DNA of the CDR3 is TGTGCCAGCAGTGAAGGGGGAAATGAGCAGTTCTTC. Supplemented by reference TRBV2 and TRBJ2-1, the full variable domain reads EPEVTQTPSHQVTQMGQEVILRCVPISNHLYFYWYRQILGQKVEFLVSFYNNEISEKSEIFDDQFSVERPDGSNFTLKIRSTKLEDSAMYFCASSEGGNEQFFGPGTRLTVL.

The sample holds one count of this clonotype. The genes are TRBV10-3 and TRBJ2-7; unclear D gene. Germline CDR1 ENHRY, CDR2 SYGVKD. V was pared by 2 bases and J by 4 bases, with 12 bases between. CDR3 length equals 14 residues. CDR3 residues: CAISEPQNWYEQYF. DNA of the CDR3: TGTGCCATCAGTGAGCCCCAGAACTGGTACGAGCAGTACTTC.

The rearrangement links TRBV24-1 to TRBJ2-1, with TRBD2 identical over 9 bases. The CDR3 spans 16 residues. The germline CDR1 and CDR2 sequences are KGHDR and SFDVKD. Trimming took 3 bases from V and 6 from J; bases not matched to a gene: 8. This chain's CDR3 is CATSDEDSGRSNEQFF. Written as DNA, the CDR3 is TGTGCCACCAGTGATGAAGATAGCGGGAGAAGCAATGAGCAGTTCTTC.

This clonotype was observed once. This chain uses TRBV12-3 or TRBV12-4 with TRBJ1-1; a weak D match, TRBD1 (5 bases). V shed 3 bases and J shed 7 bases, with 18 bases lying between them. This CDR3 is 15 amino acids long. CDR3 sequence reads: CASSFSWTGDDEAFF. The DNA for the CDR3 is TGTGCCAGCAGTTTCAGCTGGACGGGGGACGATGAAGCTTTCTTT.

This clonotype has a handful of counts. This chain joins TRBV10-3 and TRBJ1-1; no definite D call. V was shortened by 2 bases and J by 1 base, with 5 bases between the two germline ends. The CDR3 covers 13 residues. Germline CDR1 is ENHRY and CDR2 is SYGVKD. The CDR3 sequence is CAISEIRNTEAFF. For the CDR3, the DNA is TGTGCCATCAGTGAGATTCGGAACACTGAAGCTTTCTTT.

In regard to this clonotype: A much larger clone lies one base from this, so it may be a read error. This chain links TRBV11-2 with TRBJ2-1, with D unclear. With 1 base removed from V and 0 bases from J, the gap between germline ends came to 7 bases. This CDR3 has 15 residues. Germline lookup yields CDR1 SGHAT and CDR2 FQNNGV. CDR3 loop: CASSLAQSSYNEQFF. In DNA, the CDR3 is TGTGCCAGCAGCTTAGCTCAGAGCTCCTACAATGAGCAGTTCTTC.

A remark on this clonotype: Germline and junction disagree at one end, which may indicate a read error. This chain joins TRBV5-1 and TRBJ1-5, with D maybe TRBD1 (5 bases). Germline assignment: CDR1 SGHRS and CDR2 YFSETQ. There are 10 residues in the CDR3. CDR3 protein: CASNPLSRDF. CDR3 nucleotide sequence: TGCGCCAGCAACCCGCTGTCCAGGGATTTT.

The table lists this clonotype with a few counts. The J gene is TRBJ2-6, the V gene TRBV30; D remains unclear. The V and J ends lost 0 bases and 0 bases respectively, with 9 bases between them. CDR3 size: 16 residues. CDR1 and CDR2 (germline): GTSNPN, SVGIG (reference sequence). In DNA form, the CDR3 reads TGTGCCTGGAGTGTAGGCAGAAACTCTGGGGCCAACGTCCTGACTTTC. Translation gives CAWSVGRNSGANVLTF.

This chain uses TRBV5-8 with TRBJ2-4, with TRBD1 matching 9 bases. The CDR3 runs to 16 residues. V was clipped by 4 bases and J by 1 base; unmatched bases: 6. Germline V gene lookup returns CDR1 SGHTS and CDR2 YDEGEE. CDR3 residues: CASSHGQGKAKNIQYF. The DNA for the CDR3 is TGTGCCAGCAGCCATGGACAGGGGAAGGCCAAAAACATTCAGTACTTC.

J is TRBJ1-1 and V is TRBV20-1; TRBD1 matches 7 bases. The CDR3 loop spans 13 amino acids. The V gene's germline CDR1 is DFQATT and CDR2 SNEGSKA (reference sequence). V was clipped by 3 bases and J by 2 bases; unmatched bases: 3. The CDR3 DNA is TGCAGTGCTAGTAACAGGGGTAACACTGAAGCTTTCTTT. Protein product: CSASNRGNTEAFF.